These 11 T cell receptor beta chains were all obtained from the same sample, sequenced in a study of blood T cell repertoires in COVID-19. Libraries were prepared by immunoSEQ multiplex PCR; TCRdb keeps only in-frame clonotypes and omits some of them. The table has just over 150,000 clones, approximately 88% seen once. The specimen was PBMCs or T cells enriched from blood (not recorded which). The source of these receptors is a woman in her forties or fifties who had recovered from COVID-19.

The chain carries TRBV12-3 or TRBV12-4 and TRBJ2-5; no firm D call. The V and J ends lost 5 bases and 2 bases respectively, with 9 bases between them. The CDR3 length is 13 residues. Here the CDR3 DNA reads TGTGCCAGCAGTCCCAAGGAGCAAGAGACCCAGTACTTC. It yields the protein CASSPKEQETQYF.

This rearrangement joins TRBV30 to TRBJ2-1, with D perhaps TRBD1 (6 bases). The CDR3 runs to 12 residues. CDR1 is GTSNPN and CDR2 is SVGIG in the germline V gene (reference sequence). V lost 2 bases and J 10 bases, leaving 12 bases between the germline ends. CDR3 nucleotides: TGTGCCTGGAGTAATTACAGGGAGGAGCAGTTCTTC. Translating gives CAWSNYREEQFF.

The chain uses TRBV7-9 and TRBJ2-3; 8 nucleotides agree with TRBD1. The germline V gene has CDR1 SEHNR and CDR2 FQNEAQ (reference sequence). The trim removed 4 bases at V and 6 bases at J, leaving 6 bases unmatched. The CDR3 length is 14 residues. The CDR3: CASSSAGGRDTQYF. In DNA form, the CDR3 reads TGTGCCAGCAGCTCCGCAGGGGGCCGGGATACGCAGTATTTT. Complete variable domain (other parts from reference TRBV7-9 and TRBJ2-3): DTGVSQNPRHKITKRGQNVTFRCDPISEHNRLYWYRQTLGQGPEFLTYFQNEAQLEKSRLLSDRFSAERPKGSFSTLEIQRTEQGDSAMYLCASSSAGGRDTQYFGPGTRLTVL.

The J gene is TRBJ2-1, the V gene TRBV25-1; 10 nucleotides match TRBD2. Germline lookup yields CDR1 MGHDK and CDR2 SYGVNS. The trim removed 8 bases at V and 4 bases at J, leaving 5 bases unmatched. The CDR3 is made up of 14 amino acids. The CDR3 loop reads CASSGTSVYNEQFF. In DNA, the CDR3 is TGTGCCAGCTCCGGGACTAGCGTATACAATGAGCAGTTCTTC.

The chain carries TRBV7-2 and TRBJ2-5; weak D call: TRBD2 (6 bases). The V and J ends lost 4 bases and 2 bases respectively, with 17 bases between them. This CDR3 comprises 16 residues. CDR1 is SGHTA and CDR2 is FQGNSA in the germline V gene. The CDR3: CASSSHSGVAQETQYF. As DNA, the CDR3 is TGTGCCAGCAGCTCCCATAGCGGAGTAGCACAAGAGACCCAGTACTTC. Complete variable domain (other parts from reference TRBV7-2 and TRBJ2-5): GAGVSQSPSNKVTEKGKDVELRCDPISGHTALYWYRQSLGQGLEFLIYFQGNSAPDKSGLPSDRFSAERTGGSVSTLTIQRTQQEDSAVYLCASSSHSGVAQETQYFGPGTRLLVL.

The gene calls are TRBV6-5 and TRBJ2-7; weak D call: TRBD1 (5 bases). V shed 2 bases and J shed 0 bases, with 8 bases lying between them. The length of the CDR3 is 14 residues. Germline assignment: CDR1 MNHEY and CDR2 SVGAGI. CDR3 loop: CASSYQGASYEQYF. In DNA, the CDR3 is TGTGCCAGCAGTTACCAAGGGGCCTCCTACGAGCAGTACTTC.

This chain uses TRBV19 with TRBJ1-5; D gene ambiguous. The CDR3 covers 12 residues. Per the germline V gene, CDR1 is LNHDA and CDR2 is SQIVND (reference sequence). Between the trimmed V and J ends, which lost 4 bases and 13 bases, there was a span of 14 bases. CDR3 sequence reads: CASSKEGGWQHF. As DNA, the CDR3 is TGTGCCAGTAGTAAGGAGGGAGGGTGGCAGCATTTT.

The chain recombines TRBV3-1 (or the pseudogene TRBV3-2) with TRBJ2-7; 8 bases map to TRBD1. The junction had 4 bases not matched to a gene; V was cut back by 1 base and J by 2 bases. CDR3 length: 15 residues. Germline values: CDR1 LGHDT, CDR2 YNNKEL (reference sequence). CDR3 sequence (DNA): TGTGCCAGCAGCCAAGGGACAGGGCCCACCTACGAGCAGTACTTC. Its protein product is CASSQGTGPTYEQYF.

The chain employs TRBV7-9 and TRBJ1-2; 8 bases align to TRBD1. CDR3 size: 17 residues. Germline lookup yields CDR1 SEHNR and CDR2 FQNEAQ (reference sequence). The V segment lost 1 base and the J segment 4 bases; nucleotides outside the gene matches: 11. The DNA for the CDR3 is TGTGCCAGCAGCTTAGGACCCCCGGGACAGGAGCTCTATGGCTACACCTTC. Its translation: CASSLGPPGQELYGYTF.

The chain employs TRBV6-2 or TRBV6-3 and TRBJ2-1; TRBD1 matches at 9 bases. V lost 4 bases to trimming and J lost 7 bases; unmatched junction nucleotides: 8. CDR3 size: 15 residues. The V gene's germline CDR1 is MNHEY and CDR2 SVGEGT. Here the CDR3 DNA reads TGTGCCAGCAGTTCGGGACAGGGAGGGAAAAATGAGCAGTTCTTC. Protein sequence: CASSSGQGGKNEQFF.

The V call is TRBV3-1 (or the pseudogene TRBV3-2), the J call TRBJ2-3; 7 positions match TRBD2. CDR3 size: 17 residues. Germline-derived CDR1 and CDR2 are LGHDT and YNNKEL (reference sequence). J lost 4 bases, V lost 0 bases, and 10 bases had no gene match. The CDR3 is CASSQEGPAGLSDTQYF. The CDR3 DNA follows: TGTGCCAGCAGCCAAGAGGGCCCAGCGGGGTTATCAGATACGCAGTATTTT.